This is a list of T cell receptor beta chains from one sample in a study of PD-L1 blockade in urothelial cancer. TCRdb keeps only in-frame clones here, not all; method: immunoSEQ multiplex PCR. The table lists approximately 90,000 clones, 84% of them singletons, with about 2.1% in the top ten. The specimen was PBMCs, collected around atezolizumab (anti-PD-L1) treatment. Receptors originate from a man aged 60 to 75 with urothelial cancer. CDR3s include the opening cysteine and the closing phenylalanine or tryptophan. D genes are given only for firm matches. Expanded clones are given a class, and other clones once, few, many or no size at all.

TRBJ2-2	.	TRBV5-4	.	CASSYVGGVNTGELFF	TGTGCCAGCAGCTACGTAGGGGGGGTGAACACCGGGGAGCTGTTTTTT
TRBJ2-5	TRBD1	TRBV6-1	.	CASRKQGAWETQYF	TGTGCCAGCAGGAAACAGGGGGCGTGGGAGACCCAGTACTTC
TRBJ1-4	.	TRBV5-1	.	CASSPTGWGNEKLFF	TGCGCCAGCAGCCCTACAGGGTGGGGGAACGAAAAACTGTTTTTT
TRBJ2-1	.	TRBV19	.	CASSPRTDTPEQFF	TGTGCCAGTAGTCCCAGGACGGACACTCCTGAGCAGTTCTTC
TRBJ1-5	TRBD1	TRBV7-2	.	CASSTTGANQPQHF	TGTGCCAGCAGCACTACAGGGGCCAATCAGCCCCAGCATTTT
TRBJ1-6	.	TRBV6-1	few	CASSEWGASPLHF	TGTGCCAGCAGTGAATGGGGAGCTTCACCCCTCCACTTT
TRBJ2-3	.	TRBV20-1	.	CSAPLGSTQYF	TGCAGTGCTCCCTTAGGGAGTACGCAGTATTTT
TRBJ1-3	.	TRBV7-9	.	CASSLSQGSGNTIYF	TGTGCCAGCAGCTTATCCCAGGGCTCTGGAAACACCATATATTTT
TRBJ2-7	TRBD1	TRBV10-3	.	CAIQGTGKYEQYF	TGTGCCATCCAGGGGACAGGAAAATACGAGCAGTACTTC
TRBJ1-6	.	TRBV5-4	.	CASSFPGSGNSPLHF	TGTGCCAGCAGCTTTCCGGGATCCGGAAATTCACCCCTCCACTTT
TRBJ1-2	TRBD1	TRBV6-6	.	CASRVGRGQVGGYTF	TGTGCCAGCCGGGTGGGCAGGGGGCAGGTTGGAGGCTACACCTTC
TRBJ2-1	TRBD2	TRBV19	once	CASTGSLGRGGQDNEQFF	TGTGCCAGTACGGGCTCGTTGGGACGGGGGGGCCAAGACAATGAGCAGTTCTTC
TRBJ2-3	TRBD2	TRBV5-1	.	CASSLALAGGDTQYF	TGCGCCAGCAGCTTGGCACTAGCGGGGGGAGATACGCAGTATTTT
TRBJ2-3	.	TRBV7-6	.	CASSLAQGTTDTQYF	TGTGCCAGCAGCTTAGCCCAGGGAACCACAGATACGCAGTATTTT
TRBJ2-7	TRBD1	TRBV25-1	.	CASSGTRTGENEQYF	TGTGCCAGCAGTGGTACGCGGACAGGCGAAAACGAGCAGTACTTC
TRBJ1-5	.	TRBV30	once	CAWSSGSGQPQHF	TGTGCCTGGAGTTCAGGGTCGGGTCAGCCCCAGCATTTT
TRBJ2-7	.	TRBV7-7	.	CASSLGAPGSQRAYEQYF	TGTGCCAGCAGCTTAGGGGCCCCCGGTAGCCAGCGGGCCTACGAGCAGTACTTC
TRBJ2-3	.	TRBV6-5	.	CASSYSGGGDTQYF	TGTGCCAGCAGTTACTCAGGCGGCGGAGATACGCAGTATTTT
TRBJ1-2	TRBD1	TRBV18	.	CASSPSTGGYTF	TGTGCCAGCTCACCCTCGACAGGGGGCTACACCTTC
TRBJ1-6	.	TRBV30	.	CAWSVMGHLNNSPLHF	TGTGCCTGGAGTGTAATGGGCCACCTAAATAATTCACCCCTCCACTTT
TRBJ2-1	TRBD2	TRBV5-1	.	CASSWTSGTNINEQFF	TGCGCCAGCAGCTGGACCTCCGGGACTAACATCAATGAGCAGTTCTTC
TRBJ2-5	TRBD1	TRBV11-2	.	CASSVPGQGSETQYF	TGTGCCAGCAGCGTACCGGGACAGGGCAGTGAGACCCAGTACTTC
TRBJ1-1	TRBD1	TRBV6-5	.	CASSRQQGDTEAFF	TGTGCCAGCAGCCGACAACAGGGGGACACTGAAGCTTTCTTT
TRBJ2-7	.	TRBV5-5	.	CASSLSATAYEQYF	TGTGCCAGCAGCTTGTCAGCGACCGCCTACGAGCAGTACTTC
TRBJ2-5	.	TRBV6-1	.	CASSVQGLFSETQYF	TGTGCCAGCAGTGTACAGGGTCTGTTTTCGGAGACCCAGTACTTC
TRBJ2-1	.	TRBV28	.	CASSLPRPVGLASSYNEQFF	TGTGCCAGCAGTCTACCCCGACCTGTGGGGTTAGCGAGCTCCTACAATGAGCAGTTCTTC
TRBJ1-4	.	TRBV4-3	.	CASSQERTGNEKLFF	TGCGCCAGCAGCCAAGAAAGGACGGGGAATGAAAAACTGTTTTTT
TRBJ1-6	.	TRBV6-4	.	CASSTPPIGAYNSPLHF	TGTGCCAGCAGCACCCCCCCCATAGGGGCCTATAATTCACCCCTCCACTTT
TRBJ2-1	.	TRBV6-6	.	CASRAPPNEQFF	TGTGCCAGCAGGGCCCCCCCAAATGAGCAGTTCTTC
TRBJ1-2	TRBD1	TRBV6-5	.	CASSYGDLGQGDGYTF	TGTGCCAGCAGTTACGGGGATTTGGGACAGGGAGATGGCTACACCTTC
TRBJ1-4	.	TRBV5-8	.	CASSLGLGAREKLFF	TGTGCCAGCAGCTTGGGTCTGGGGGCGCGGGAAAAACTGTTTTTT
TRBJ2-3	.	TRBV27	.	CASSSRIGGSTDTQYF	TGTGCCAGCAGTTCACGAATCGGAGGGAGCACAGATACGCAGTATTTT
TRBJ1-2	.	TRBV27	.	CASSFTGRGLNYGYTF	TGTGCCAGCAGTTTTACAGGGAGAGGGCTTAACTATGGCTACACCTTC
TRBJ1-2	.	TRBV6-5	.	CASSYSGRGYTF	TGTGCCAGCAGTTACTCCGGGAGAGGCTACACCTTC
TRBJ2-3	.	TRBV19	.	CASSIGLGLDTQYF	TGTGCCAGTAGTATAGGACTGGGTTTAGATACGCAGTATTTT
TRBJ1-1	TRBD1	TRBV18	.	CASSPAGSGTGTTEAFF	TGTGCCAGCTCACCGGCGGGGTCCGGGACAGGTACCACTGAAGCTTTCTTT
TRBJ1-5	.	TRBV10-2	.	CASSTGQQGSNQPQHF	TGCGCCAGCAGTACCGGACAGCAGGGATCAAATCAGCCCCAGCATTTT
TRBJ2-7	.	TRBV21-1	.	CASSKAQRGESEQYF	TGTGCCAGCAGCAAAGCCCAGCGGGGAGAGTCCGAGCAGTACTTC
TRBJ1-2	TRBD1	TRBV6-1	.	CAGSLEGQVGYTF	TGTGCCGGCAGTCTCGAGGGACAGGTTGGCTACACCTTC
TRBJ1-2	.	TRBV5-1	once	CASSLGRYGYTF	TGCGCCAGCAGCTTGGGTCGGTATGGCTACACCTTC
TRBJ2-7	TRBD2	TRBV10-1	.	CASSELAGGAEQYF	TGCGCCAGCAGTGAGCTGGCGGGAGGGGCCGAGCAGTACTTC
TRBJ1-6	TRBD1	TRBV30	.	CAWSVGLTGGSYNSPLHF	TGTGCCTGGAGTGTAGGACTTACAGGGGGCTCCTATAATTCACCCCTCCACTTT
TRBJ2-3	TRBD2	TRBV29-1	once	CSVDGLAGDSTDTQYF	TGCAGCGTTGACGGACTAGCGGGGGATTCCACAGATACGCAGTATTTT
TRBJ2-3	TRBD1	TRBV5-1	.	CASSPDRGRPSSGDTQYF	TGCGCCAGCAGCCCTGACAGGGGGCGGCCCAGTTCGGGGGATACGCAGTATTTT
TRBJ2-3	TRBD2	TRBV6-6	.	CASSSGTSGTSDTQYF	TGTGCCAGCAGTTCCGGGACTAGCGGAACCTCAGATACGCAGTATTTT
TRBJ1-2	.	TRBV6-5	.	CASSQDSSYGYTF	TGTGCCAGCAGTCAAGACAGCAGCTATGGCTACACCTTC
TRBJ1-1	.	TRBV5-1	.	CASSFEGGTEAFF	TGCGCCAGCAGCTTCGAAGGGGGCACTGAAGCTTTCTTT
TRBJ2-1	.	TRBV11-2	.	CASSRTGNSYNEQFF	TGTGCCAGCAGCCGAACAGGAAACTCCTACAATGAGCAGTTCTTC
TRBJ2-2	TRBD1	TRBV9	few	CASSFGQGAGGELFF	TGTGCCAGCAGTTTTGGACAGGGGGCGGGCGGGGAGCTGTTTTTT
TRBJ1-2	.	TRBV7-3	.	CASSPHGQGGGSDYGYTF	TGTGCCAGCAGCCCCCATGGGCAGGGCGGGGGATCCGACTATGGCTACACCTTC
TRBJ1-2	.	TRBV6-1	once	CASRGQRGSGWGYTF	TGTGCCAGCAGGGGACAACGGGGCAGTGGCTGGGGCTACACCTTC
TRBJ1-5	.	TRBV29-1	.	CSVASGANQPQHF	TGCAGCGTTGCGTCAGGGGCCAATCAGCCCCAGCATTTT
TRBJ1-1	.	TRBV6-5	few	CASSPQTGNTEAFF	TGTGCCAGCAGCCCCCAGACGGGTAACACTGAAGCTTTCTTT